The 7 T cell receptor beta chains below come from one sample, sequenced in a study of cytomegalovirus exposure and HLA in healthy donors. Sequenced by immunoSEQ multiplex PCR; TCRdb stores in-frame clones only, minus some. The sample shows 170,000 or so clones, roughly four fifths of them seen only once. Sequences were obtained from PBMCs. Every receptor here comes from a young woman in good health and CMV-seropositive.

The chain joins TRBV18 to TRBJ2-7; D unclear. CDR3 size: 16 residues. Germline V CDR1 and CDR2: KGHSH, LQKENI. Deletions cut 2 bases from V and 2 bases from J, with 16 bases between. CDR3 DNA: TGTGCCAGCTCACCAATCGACACGGCTGTTACCTACGAGCAGTACTTC. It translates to CASSPIDTAVTYEQYF.

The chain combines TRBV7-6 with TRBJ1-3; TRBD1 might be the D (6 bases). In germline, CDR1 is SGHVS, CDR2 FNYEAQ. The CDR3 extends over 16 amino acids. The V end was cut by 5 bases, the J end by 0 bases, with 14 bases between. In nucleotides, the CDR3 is TGTGCCAGCAGCCCACAGGGAAACCACTCTGGAAACACCATATATTTT. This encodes CASSPQGNHSGNTIYF.

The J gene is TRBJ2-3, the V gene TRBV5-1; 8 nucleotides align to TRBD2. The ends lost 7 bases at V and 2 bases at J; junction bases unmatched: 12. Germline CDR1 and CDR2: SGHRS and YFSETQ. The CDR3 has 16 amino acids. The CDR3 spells CASRTRAGDNTDTQYF. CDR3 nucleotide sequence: TGCGCCAGCCGAACCCGAGCGGGGGATAACACAGATACGCAGTATTTT. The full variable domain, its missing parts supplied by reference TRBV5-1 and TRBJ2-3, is KAGVTQTPRYLIKTRGQQVTLSCSPISGHRSVSWYQQTPGQGLQFLFEYFSETQRNKGNFPGRFSGRQFSNSRSEMNVSTLELGDSALYLCASRTRAGDNTDTQYFGPGTRLTVL.

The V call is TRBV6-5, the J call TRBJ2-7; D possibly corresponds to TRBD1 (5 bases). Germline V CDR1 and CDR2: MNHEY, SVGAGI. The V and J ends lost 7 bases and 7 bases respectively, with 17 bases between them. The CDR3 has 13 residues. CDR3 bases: TGTGCCAGCAAGGGTCCGAATCCAGGGGAGCAGTACTTC. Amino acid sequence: CASKGPNPGEQYF.

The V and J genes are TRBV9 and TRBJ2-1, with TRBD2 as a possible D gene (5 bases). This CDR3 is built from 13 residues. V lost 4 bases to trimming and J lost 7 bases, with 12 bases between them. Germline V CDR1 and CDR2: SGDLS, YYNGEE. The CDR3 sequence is CASSTSGRNEQFF. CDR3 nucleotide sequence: TGTGCCAGCAGCACCAGCGGACGAAATGAGCAGTTCTTC.

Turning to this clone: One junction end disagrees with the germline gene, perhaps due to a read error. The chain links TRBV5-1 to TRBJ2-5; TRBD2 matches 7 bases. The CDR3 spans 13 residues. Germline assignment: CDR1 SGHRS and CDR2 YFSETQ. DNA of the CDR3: TGCGCCAGCAGCTTGGAGCGGGGAATACCCCCGGACTTC. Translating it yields CASSLERGIPPDF.

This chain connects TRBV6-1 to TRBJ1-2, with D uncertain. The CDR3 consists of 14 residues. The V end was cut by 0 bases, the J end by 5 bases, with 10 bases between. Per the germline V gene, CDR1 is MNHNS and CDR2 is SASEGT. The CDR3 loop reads CASSEANPTYGYTF. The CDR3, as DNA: TGTGCCAGCAGTGAAGCGAACCCGACTTATGGCTACACCTTC.